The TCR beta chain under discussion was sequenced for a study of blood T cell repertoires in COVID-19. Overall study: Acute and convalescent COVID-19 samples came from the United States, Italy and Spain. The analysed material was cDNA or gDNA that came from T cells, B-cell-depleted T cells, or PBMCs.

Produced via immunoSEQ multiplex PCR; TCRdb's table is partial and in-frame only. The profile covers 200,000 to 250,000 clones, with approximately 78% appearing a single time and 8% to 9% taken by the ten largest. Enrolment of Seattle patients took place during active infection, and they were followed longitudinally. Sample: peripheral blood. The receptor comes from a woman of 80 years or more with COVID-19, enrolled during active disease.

DNA for the CDR3: TGTGCCAGCAGCTTGGTTAGAACAGGGAATTCACCCCTCCACTTT. Protein product: CASSLVRTGNSPLHF. The chain joins TRBV7-8 to TRBJ1-6; D perhaps matches TRBD1 (6 bases). Germline V gene sequence: CDR1 SGHVS, CDR2 FQNEAQ. V lost 3 bases and J 7 bases, leaving 13 bases between the germline ends. The CDR3 is 15 amino acids.